The rows below give T cell receptor beta chains drawn from one sample of a study of blood T cells in healthy people across ages. TCRdb called the 5' RACE reads again in MiXCR, with one record for every CDR3 protein. The sample has about 780,000 distinct CDR3 sequences; about 46% are singletons. Sequenced: blood. The receptors were gathered from a man of 80 years or more in good health. CDR3s include the opening cysteine and the closing phenylalanine or tryptophan. D genes are given only for firm matches. A row's size may be missing; if present it is once, few, many or a size class.

j_gene	v_gene	abundance	d_gene	CDR3aa	CDR3nt
TRBJ2-1	TRBV20-1	.	TRBD2	CSASAGTSGKVEQFF	TGCAGTGCTAGTGCCGGGACTAGCGGGAAGGTTGAGCAGTTCTTC
TRBJ2-7	TRBV12-3/TRBV12-4	.	.	CASSPKWEGIYNEQYF	TGTGCCAGCAGTCCCAAATGGGAAGGGATCTACAATGAGCAGTACTTC
TRBJ2-5	TRBV7-2	.	.	CASTSGRRAQYF	TGTGCCAGCACCTCGGGTCGCCGTGCCCAGTACTTC
TRBJ2-5	TRBV7-8	once	.	CASSPYRAPPQGGNEQYF	TGTGCCAGCAGCCCATATAGGGCCCCCCCCCAGGGTGGAAATGAGCAGTACTTC
TRBJ2-1	TRBV6-1	.	TRBD1	CASSESPGGEQFF	TGTGCCAGCAGTGAAAGCCCAGGGGGCGAGCAGTTCTTC
TRBJ2-7	TRBV12-3/TRBV12-4	few	TRBD1	CASSKTGTGIYNEQYF	TGTGCCAGCAGTAAAACCGGGACAGGGATTTACAATGAGCAGTACTTC
TRBJ2-3	TRBV7-3	few	.	CASSLISADTQYF	TGTGCCAGCAGCTTAATATCTGCAGATACGCAGTATTTT
TRBJ2-3	TRBV5-1	few	.	CASHDTQGPDTQYF	TGCGCCAGCCACGATACCCAGGGGCCGGATACGCAGTATTTT
TRBJ2-1	TRBV9	.	TRBD2	CASSPLSGATYNEQFF	TGTGCCAGCAGCCCGCTTAGCGGGGCGACCTACAATGAGCAGTTCTTC
TRBJ2-4	TRBV6-6	.	.	CASSPHSDRNIQYF	TGTGCCAGCAGTCCGCATAGCGACCGAAACATTCAGTACTTC
TRBJ1-4	TRBV6-6	.	TRBD1	CASSVKGANEKLFF	TGTGCCAGCAGTGTAAAGGGGGCGAATGAAAAACTGTTTTTT
TRBJ2-1	TRBV4-2	many	TRBD2	CASSQDRAGAYEQFF	TGTGCCAGCAGCCAAGACCGAGCGGGAGCCTATGAGCAGTTCTTC
TRBJ2-5	TRBV6-2/TRBV6-3	once	.	CASSSRERVWNEQYF	TGTGCCAGCAGTTCTCGGGAGAGGGTATGGAATGAGCAGTACTTC
TRBJ1-4	TRBV27	.	.	CASGDRFNEKLFF	TGTGCCAGCGGAGACAGATTTAATGAAAAACTGTTTTTT
TRBJ2-5	TRBV4-2	.	TRBD2	CASSQTGTSSYNEQYF	TGTGCCAGCAGCCAAACCGGGACTAGCAGCTACAATGAGCAGTACTTC
TRBJ2-1	TRBV7-6	.	.	CASTPMDSGIRNEQFF	TGTGCCAGCACACCCATGGATAGCGGTATACGGAATGAGCAGTTCTTC
TRBJ2-2	TRBV12-3/TRBV12-4	few	.	CASRLVRGDTGELFF	TGTGCCAGCAGACTAGTCAGGGGGGACACCGGGGAGCTGTTTTTT
TRBJ2-1	TRBV20-1	few	TRBD2	CSAIRWTSGSNAFF	TGCAGTGCTATACGTTGGACTAGCGGGAGTAATGCGTTCTTC
TRBJ2-7	TRBV9	many	.	CASSAEGLISDSYEQYF	TGTGCCAGCAGCGCCGAGGGACTTATATCCGACTCCTACGAGCAGTACTTC
TRBJ1-1	TRBV20-1	.	.	CSASGGGFTEAFF	TGCAGTGCTAGCGGGGGGGGTTTCACTGAAGCTTTCTTT
TRBJ2-7	TRBV7-8	.	.	CASSLDGTPYF	TGTGCCAGCAGCTTAGATGGCACGCCGTACTTC
TRBJ2-7	TRBV7-2	many	TRBD1	CASTAGGEHYEQYF	TGTGCCAGCACCGCAGGGGGAGAACACTACGAGCAGTACTTC
TRBJ1-5	TRBV4-3	few	.	CASSQVRTQDQPQHF	TGCGCCAGCAGCCAAGTTAGGACTCAGGATCAGCCCCAGCATTTT
TRBJ1-2	TRBV24-1	.	TRBD1	CATSESTGQGEGYTF	TGTGCCACCAGTGAGTCCACGGGACAGGGAGAAGGCTACACCTTC
TRBJ2-7	TRBV4-1	.	.	CASSLHGGTSQPEQYF	TGCGCCAGCAGCCTCCATGGTGGGACGTCTCAACCCGAGCAGTACTTC
TRBJ2-3	TRBV7-9	few	.	CASALGAGRGITDTQYF	TGTGCCAGCGCCCTAGGGGCCGGTCGGGGGATCACAGATACGCAGTATTTT
TRBJ1-1	TRBV10-3	.	.	CAISGAGLEAEAFF	TGTGCCATCAGTGGTGCAGGGCTTGAGGCTGAAGCTTTCTTT